The 28 T cell receptor beta chains below come from one sample, sequenced in a study of blood T cell repertoires in COVID-19. Profiled with immunoSEQ multiplex PCR; TCRdb holds only in-frame clones, not every one. The sample has 170,000 or so clones, around nine tenths seen once. The specimen sequenced was peripheral blood. These receptors originate from a woman aged 18-30 years who had recovered from COVID-19.

J is TRBJ1-5 and V is TRBV7-8; 7 bases line up with TRBD1. The V and J ends lost 5 bases and 0 bases, in that order; junction bases with no gene match: 13. Looked up from germline, CDR1 is SGHVS and CDR2 is FQNEAQ. This CDR3 comprises 18 residues. The CDR3 DNA follows: TGTGCCAGCAGCGGGAACGGGGACAGCCAGTATAGCAATCAGCCCCAGCATTTT. As protein: CASSGNGDSQYSNQPQHF.

This chain uses TRBV18 with TRBJ2-5, with TRBD2 as a possible D gene (6 bases). Deletions cut 3 bases from V and 4 bases from J, with 15 bases between. CDR3 size: 15 residues. Germline loops: CDR1 KGHSH, CDR2 LQKENI. The CDR3 nucleotides are TGTGCCAGCTCACCCCAACAGCTGGGGGGAGAGACCCAGTACTTC. Its translation: CASSPQQLGGETQYF.

This CDR3 is CASSVEETGYTDTQYF. The CDR3 coding sequence is TGTGCCAGCAGCGTAGAGGAGACAGGATACACAGATACGCAGTATTTT. The gene calls are TRBV9 and TRBJ2-3; D is perhaps TRBD1 (6 bases). This CDR3 comprises 16 residues. The germline gives CDR1 SGDLS, CDR2 YYNGEE. Trimming stripped 0 bases from V and 2 bases from J, with 13 bases between.

V gene TRBV5-1 combines with J gene TRBJ2-3; a weak D match, TRBD1 (7 bases). CDR1 and CDR2 from the germline V gene are SGHRS and YFSETQ. The CDR3 contains 16 residues. Trimming stripped 0 bases from V and 4 bases from J, with 15 bases between. The CDR3 loop is CASSLAAGQSADTQYF. CDR3 nucleotide sequence: TGCGCCAGCAGCTTGGCCGCGGGACAGTCCGCAGATACGCAGTATTTT.

This chain connects TRBV5-4 to TRBJ1-6, with a tentative D call TRBD1 (6 bases). The CDR3 has 17 amino acids. The ends were cut back, 3 bases at V and 4 bases at J, with 17 bases in the middle. Germline CDR1 and CDR2: SGHNT and YYREEE (reference sequence). The CDR3 DNA sequence: TGTGCCAGCAGCTACTGGGACATCGGGGGGTATAATTCACCCCTCCACTTT. As protein: CASSYWDIGGYNSPLHF.

The chain uses TRBV7-2 and TRBJ2-5; 16 nucleotides line up with TRBD2. The germline CDR1 and CDR2 sequences are SGHTA and FQGNSA. V was clipped by 7 bases and J by 4 bases; unmatched bases: 6. This CDR3 spans 16 amino acids. CDR3 sequence reads: CASTGTSGRVGETQYF. The CDR3 nucleotides read TGTGCCAGCACCGGGACTAGCGGGAGGGTGGGAGAGACCCAGTACTTC.

The gene calls are TRBV5-3 and TRBJ2-3, with D possibly matching TRBD2 (5 bases). TRBV5-3 falls under the ORF class, with uncertain function. With 1 base removed from V and 1 base from J, the gap between germline ends came to 13 bases. The length of the CDR3 is 16 residues. The CDR3 sequence is CARSLSVALRTDTQYF. The CDR3 nucleotides are TGTGCCAGAAGCTTGTCGGTAGCGCTACGCACAGATACGCAGTATTTT.

This sequence joins TRBV4-3 and TRBJ2-4; D call uncertain. Germline V CDR1 and CDR2: LGHNA, YSLEER. The CDR3 covers 14 residues. Trimming shortened V by 0 bases and J by 6 bases, and 9 bases separated the two germline ends. CDR3 DNA sequence: TGCGCCAGCAGCCAAGATTTTTCAGGAAACATTCAGTACTTC. It specifies CASSQDFSGNIQYF.

This clone was counted between two and nine times. This chain connects TRBV6-2 or TRBV6-3 to TRBJ1-2, with D possibly being TRBD1 (5 bases). The V end was cut by 2 bases, the J end by 6 bases, with 16 bases between. The CDR3 contains 15 residues. Looked up from germline, CDR1 is MNHEY and CDR2 is SVGEGT. The CDR3 DNA is TGTGCCAGCAGTTACGGGGCAGTGGGGATGGATGGCTACACCTTC. Translated: CASSYGAVGMDGYTF.

The rearrangement uses TRBV30 and TRBJ2-6, with 7 bases identical to TRBD1. J was trimmed by 0 bases and V by 3 bases; bases with no gene match: 8. In germline, CDR1 is GTSNPN, CDR2 SVGIG (reference sequence). The CDR3 covers 17 residues. CDR3 sequence: CAWRSGTALSGANVLTF. The CDR3 bases are TGTGCCTGGAGATCCGGGACAGCCCTCTCTGGGGCCAACGTCCTGACTTTC.

V usage is TRBV10-3 and J usage is TRBJ1-1, with D unresolved. CDR3 length: 15 residues. Germline CDR1 ENHRY, CDR2 SYGVKD. Trimming took off 2 bases at V and 2 bases at J, with 12 bases between the two ends. DNA of the CDR3: TGTGCCATCAGTGAGGGACCGGGAGGAAACACTGAAGCTTTCTTT. This codes for CAISEGPGGNTEAFF.

V and J are TRBV6-5 and TRBJ2-5; no definite D call. This CDR3 spans 14 amino acids. Germline lookup yields CDR1 MNHEY and CDR2 SVGAGI. Between the trimmed V and J ends, which lost 5 bases and 5 bases, there was a span of 15 bases. The CDR3 region has the DNA TGTGCCAGCAGTATAGGAAGCGATGGGGAGACCCAGTACTTC. This encodes CASSIGSDGETQYF.

Concerning this clone itself: The junction departs from the called germline gene at one end, perhaps through a read error. The V and J genes are TRBV18 and TRBJ1-1; possible D gene TRBD1, 6 bases. Germline V gives CDR1 KGHSH, CDR2 LQKENI. The CDR3 spans 15 residues. CDR3 sequence reads: CASSPGTLEGTEAFF. The CDR3 DNA reads as TGTGCCAGTTCACCCGGGACACTGGAAGGCACTGAAGCTTTCTTT.

This sequence joins TRBV5-6 and TRBJ2-2; D unresolved. CDR3 length: 12 residues. Germline V gene data show CDR1 as SGHDT and CDR2 as YYEEEE. The germline V and J ends were trimmed by 4 bases and 6 bases, with 7 bases remaining between them. In DNA form, the CDR3 reads TGTGCCAGCAGCCGACTGGCCGGGGAGCTGTTTTTT. Its translation: CASSRLAGELFF.

This chain links TRBV12-3 or TRBV12-4 with TRBJ2-5; TRBD2 might be the D (6 bases). CDR3 length equals 12 residues. V lost 7 bases, J lost 5 bases, and 11 bases lay in between. The DNA of the CDR3 is TGTGCCAGCACCCTTGGGGGGGAGACCCAGTACTTC. Encoded protein: CASTLGGETQYF.

This chain links TRBV12-3 or TRBV12-4 with TRBJ1-2, with TRBD1 as a possible D gene (6 bases). The V end lost 2 bases, the J end lost 6 bases, and 10 bases lay between the germline ends. The CDR3 loop spans 13 amino acids. The chain's CDR3 is CASSLSGHNGYTF. The DNA of the CDR3 is TGTGCCAGCAGTTTATCGGGACACAATGGCTACACCTTC.

J is TRBJ2-1 and V is TRBV9; 9 bases are shared with TRBD2. The germline gives CDR1 SGDLS, CDR2 YYNGEE. The trim removed 2 bases at V and 6 bases at J, leaving 6 bases unmatched. CDR3 length: 15 residues. The CDR3 loop is CASSVVAGAFNEQFF. In DNA form, the CDR3 reads TGTGCCAGCAGCGTGGTAGCGGGAGCCTTCAATGAGCAGTTCTTC.

The V call is TRBV5-1, the J call TRBJ2-2, with TRBD2 matching over 11 bases. Germline CDR1 SGHRS, CDR2 YFSETQ. With V trimmed by 3 bases and J by 1 base, 8 bases remained unmatched. CDR3 size: 18 residues. The CDR3: CASSWTTSGTGNTGELFF. The CDR3 region has the DNA TGCGCCAGCAGCTGGACGACTAGCGGGACAGGGAACACCGGGGAGCTGTTTTTT.

The rearrangement joins TRBV6-5 to TRBJ1-1; tentative D call: TRBD1 (5 bases). Looked up from germline, CDR1 is MNHEY and CDR2 is SVGAGI. Between the trimmed V and J ends, which lost 7 bases and 1 base, there was a span of 16 bases. There are 15 residues in the CDR3. The CDR3 region is CASTNGGSKNTEAFF. The CDR3 DNA follows: TGTGCCAGCACCAACGGGGGATCTAAGAACACTGAAGCTTTCTTT.

The gene calls are TRBV5-4 and TRBJ2-7, with TRBD1 matching over 7 bases. Germline CDR1 and CDR2: SGHNT and YYREEE (reference sequence). The J segment lost 2 bases and the V segment lost 4 bases, leaving 9 bases of the junction unmatched. The CDR3 is 15 residues long. CDR3 coding DNA: TGTGCCAGCAGCGCAGGGACAGAGGGAACCTACGAGCAGTACGTC. It is translated as CASSAGTEGTYEQYV.

In DNA form, the CDR3 reads TGTGCCAGTAGTATAGCAAGACGACTCTCTGGAAACACCATATATTTT. Translation gives CASSIARRLSGNTIYF. The gene calls are TRBV19 and TRBJ1-3; D unresolved. Trimming removed 1 base from V and 0 bases from J, with 10 bases in between. This CDR3 spans 16 amino acids. CDR1 LNHDA and CDR2 SQIVND come from the germline V gene (reference sequence). Full variable domain (remainder filled in from reference TRBV19 and TRBJ1-3): DGGITQSPKYLFRKEGQNVTLSCEQNLNHDAMYWYRQDPGQGLRLIYYSQIVNDFQKGDIAEGYSVSREKKESFPLTVTSAQKNPTAFYLCASSIARRLSGNTIYFGEGSWLTVV.

This clone was recorded once. The rearrangement uses TRBV7-6 and TRBJ1-5; the match to TRBD1 covers 9 bases. The trim removed 5 bases at V and 6 bases at J, leaving 5 bases unmatched. This CDR3 contains 14 residues. Germline CDR1 and CDR2: SGHVS and FNYEAQ. CDR3 DNA: TGTGCCAGCAGCGCGACAGGGGGGAGTCAGCCCCAGCATTTT. Its protein is CASSATGGSQPQHF.

The chain is built from TRBV29-1 and TRBJ1-4, with no clear D. There are 10 residues in the CDR3. The V gene lost 3 bases and the J gene lost 7 bases, with 3 bases spanning the gap. Germline V gene lookup returns CDR1 SQVTM and CDR2 ANQGSEA. The CDR3 region has the DNA TGCAGCGTTGAGAGTGAAAAACTGTTTTTT. Amino acid sequence: CSVESEKLFF.

This clone was counted a single time. The genes are TRBV19 and TRBJ2-1; a weak D match, TRBD1 (5 bases). Between the trimmed V and J ends, which lost 3 bases and 4 bases, there was a span of 13 bases. The germline V gene has CDR1 LNHDA and CDR2 SQIVND (reference sequence). This CDR3 has 15 amino acids. CDR3 sequence: CASSISDNLYNEQFF. In DNA, the CDR3 is TGTGCCAGTAGTATTTCGGACAACCTGTACAATGAGCAGTTCTTC.

This clone was counted a single time. The chain has TRBV18 and TRBJ1-1; TRBD1 matches 12 bases. V lost 3 bases to trimming and J lost 5 bases; unmatched junction nucleotides: 7. CDR3 length: 16 amino acids. Germline-derived CDR1 and CDR2 are KGHSH and LQKENI. CDR3 residues: CASSPSKGQGATEAFF. The CDR3 bases are TGTGCCAGCTCACCCTCTAAGGGACAGGGGGCGACTGAAGCTTTCTTT.

The chain combines TRBV7-9 with TRBJ2-3, with D possibly being TRBD2 (6 bases). Trimming left V 5 bases short and J 2 bases short, with 11 bases between. The CDR3 covers 14 residues. The germline gives CDR1 SEHNR, CDR2 FQNEAQ (reference sequence). DNA of the CDR3: TGTGCCAGCAGCCCCCGGACTATCACAGATACGCAGTATTTT. This gives the protein CASSPRTITDTQYF.

This chain links TRBV5-4 with TRBJ2-1, with TRBD2 identical over 8 bases. Germline assignment: CDR1 SGHNT and CDR2 YYREEE (reference sequence). The CDR3 covers 16 residues. Losses at the gene ends were 1 base for V and 0 bases for J; bases not matched to a gene: 3. CDR3 sequence reads: CASSLPRGGSYNEQFF. In DNA form, the CDR3 reads TGTGCCAGCAGCTTGCCCCGGGGGGGCTCCTACAATGAGCAGTTCTTC.

V gene TRBV18 combines with J gene TRBJ2-3; 7 nucleotides align to TRBD1. From germline, CDR1 is KGHSH and CDR2 LQKENI. The CDR3 loop spans 14 amino acids. Losses at the gene ends were 5 bases for V and 2 bases for J; bases not matched to a gene: 4. The CDR3 region has the DNA TGTGCCAGCTCATCGACAGGGAACACAGATACGCAGTATTTT. The encoded protein is CASSSTGNTDTQYF.